One and the same sample provided the 20 T cell receptor beta chains below, sequenced in a study of T-cell reconstitution after alpha-beta-depleted transplantation in children listed by TCRdb under 2016. Preparation of the library involved PCR. The sample was run on an Illumina HiSeq 2500. TCR libraries were prepared with molecular barcoding, using unique molecular identifiers to normalize TCRbeta repertoire quantification. TCRdb applied fastp at Q25 and MiXCR to the public reads, then kept only in-frame beta chains. CDR3 protein sequences are deduplicated, and each keeps its most common genes and DNA. The sample table contains around 370,000 distinct CDR3 sequences; only one count was recorded for under 13% of them. The ten largest clones capture roughly 2.5% of the sample. This specimen consisted of PBMCs from the stem cell graft donor, obtained from the stem cell graft. These receptors were collected from a human donor who donated a stem cell graft to a child with acute lymphoblastic leukemia.

The chain couples TRBV27 to TRBJ2-5; D could derive from TRBD1 or TRBD2 (5 bases each). The germline V and J ends were trimmed by 1 base and 1 base, with 7 bases remaining between them. The CDR3 is made up of 14 amino acids. The germline CDR1 and CDR2 sequences are MNHEY and SMNVEV (reference sequence). The CDR3 coding sequence is TGTGCCAGCAGTTTATTGGGGACCCAAGAGACCCAGTACTTC. This sequence encodes CASSLLGTQETQYF.

This clonotype was found a few times. CDR3 coding DNA: TGCGCCAGCAGCTTGACACAGGGTCGCGGCAACGAGCAGTACTTC. Its protein product is CASSLTQGRGNEQYF. The V call is TRBV5-1, the J call TRBJ2-7; tentative D call: TRBD1 (6 bases). There are 15 residues in the CDR3. The V end was cut by 1 base, the J end by 5 bases, with 16 bases between. Looked up from germline, CDR1 is SGHRS and CDR2 is YFSETQ.

This clonotype has only a few counts. This chain joins TRBV10-3 and TRBJ2-2; unclear D gene. The CDR3 is 14 residues long. Germline CDR1 ENHRY, CDR2 SYGVKD. Trimming removed 2 bases at V and 4 bases at J, with 8 bases between. The CDR3 loop is CAISEEFRTGELFF. As DNA, the CDR3 is TGTGCCATCAGTGAGGAGTTCCGCACCGGGGAGCTGTTTTTT.

This clonotype was found a few times. The chain is built from TRBV6-5 and TRBJ2-2, with a tentative D call TRBD2 (5 bases). Germline lookup yields CDR1 MNHEY and CDR2 SVGAGI. The V end lost 0 bases, the J end lost 7 bases, and 12 bases lay between the germline ends. The CDR3 is made up of 15 amino acids. This CDR3 reads CASSYSTTRGGELFF. In DNA form, the CDR3 reads TGTGCCAGCAGTTACTCGACTACCCGTGGCGGGGAGCTGTTTTTT.

This chain uses TRBV5-1 with TRBJ1-2, with 7 bases matching TRBD1. Per germline, CDR1 SGHRS and CDR2 YFSETQ. Losses at the gene ends were 0 bases for V and 6 bases for J; bases not matched to a gene: 17. The CDR3 runs 18 residues. CDR3 bases: TGCGCCAGCAGCTTGGCCGGCGCAAGGTCAGGGGGTCAGGATGGCTACACCTTC. Amino acids: CASSLAGARSGGQDGYTF.

At least ten counts were recorded for this clonotype. The rearrangement links TRBV7-2 to TRBJ1-1; 7 bases map to TRBD1. Germline V lookup: CDR1 SGHTA, CDR2 FQGNSA. CDR3 length equals 14 residues. V dropped 5 bases and J dropped 1; count of bases not matched to a gene: 4. DNA of the CDR3: TGTGCCAGCAGCCCAGGGGGACAGAACACTGAAGCTTTCTTT. This codes for CASSPGGQNTEAFF.

This clonotype has just a few counts. The V gene is TRBV25-1, the J gene TRBJ1-6; 8 nucleotides agree with TRBD1. The CDR3 spans 15 residues. Germline V gene sequence: CDR1 MGHDK, CDR2 SYGVNS. Trimming took 8 bases from V and 4 from J; bases not matched to a gene: 7. The CDR3 sequence is CASGDRRGYNSPLHF. In nucleotides, the CDR3 is TGTGCCAGCGGGGACAGGAGGGGTTATAATTCACCCCTCCACTTT.

This clonotype was detected many times. The chain recombines TRBV5-1 with TRBJ2-1; no clear D. V lost 4 bases to trimming and J lost 4 bases, with 12 bases between them. Germline loops: CDR1 SGHRS, CDR2 YFSETQ. The CDR3 contains 14 residues. CDR3 sequence (DNA): TGCGCCAGCAGCGGGCGGACGGTTTACAATGAGCAGTTCTTC. Translated, it gives CASSGRTVYNEQFF. Drawing the rest from reference TRBV5-1 and TRBJ2-1, the complete variable domain is KAGVTQTPRYLIKTRGQQVTLSCSPISGHRSVSWYQQTPGQGLQFLFEYFSETQRNKGNFPGRFSGRQFSNSRSEMNVSTLELGDSALYLCASSGRTVYNEQFFGPGTRLTVL.

This clonotype was counted only a few times. The V gene is TRBV5-1, the J gene TRBJ2-3; 15 bases fit TRBD2. There are 20 residues in the CDR3. The germline V gene has CDR1 SGHRS and CDR2 YFSETQ. V trimming: 2 bases; J trimming: 5 bases; junction bases outside the gene matches: 15. The CDR3 loop is CASSFPIGLAGGPSRDTQYF. DNA of the CDR3: TGCGCCAGCAGCTTCCCGATCGGACTAGCGGGAGGGCCATCTCGAGATACGCAGTATTTT.

The chain combines TRBV7-9 with TRBJ2-1, with D perhaps TRBD2 (6 bases). V was clipped by 5 bases and J by 7 bases, with 15 bases between them. CDR3 size: 14 residues. The germline V gene has CDR1 SEHNR and CDR2 FQNEAQ (reference sequence). The CDR3 region has the DNA TGTGCCAGCAGCCCCAGCGGGCTAGCGAATGAGCAGTTCTTC. This codes for CASSPSGLANEQFF.

The genes are TRBV20-1 and TRBJ2-7; TRBD1 matches 8 bases. Germline CDR1 is DFQATT and CDR2 is SNEGSKA (reference sequence). The CDR3 is 14 residues long. V lost 1 base to trimming and J lost 2 bases; unmatched junction nucleotides: 4. The CDR3 DNA sequence: TGCAGTGCTAGAGGGACAGGGAGCCCCTACGAGCAGTACTTC. Encoded protein: CSARGTGSPYEQYF.

This clonotype was detected many times. The chain carries TRBV7-9 and TRBJ2-7; D is undetermined. Deletions cut 3 bases from V and 6 bases from J, with 9 bases between. The germline V gene encodes CDR1 SEHNR and CDR2 FQNEAQ (reference sequence). There are 12 residues in the CDR3. The CDR3 DNA reads as TGTGCCAGCAGCTTGCTGAGCGCCGAGCAGTACTTC. Translation gives CASSLLSAEQYF.

In this sample, this clonotype turned up a few times. The chain links TRBV7-4 to TRBJ2-7; 9 bases are shared with TRBD2. The germline gives CDR1 SGHVT, CDR2 SQSDAQ. V shed 8 bases, J shed 4 bases, and the junction held 18 bases outside the gene matches. The CDR3 loop spans 17 amino acids. The CDR3 protein is CASSPTPIAGGLYEQYF. CDR3 nucleotides: TGTGCCAGCTCTCCCACACCCATCGCGGGAGGGCTGTACGAGCAGTACTTC. The complete variable domain, with remaining parts taken from reference TRBV7-4 and TRBJ2-7, reads GAGVSQSPRYKVAKRGRDVALRCDSISGHVTLYWYRQTLGQGSEVLTYSQSDAQRDKSGRPSGRFSAERPERSVSTLKIQRTEQGDSAVYLCASSPTPIAGGLYEQYFGPGTRLTVT.

This clonotype was picked up a small number of times. The chain combines TRBV7-9 with TRBJ2-3, with TRBD2 identical over 7 bases. The ends lost 1 base at V and 3 bases at J; junction bases unmatched: 4. Germline-derived CDR1 and CDR2 are SEHNR and FQNEAQ (reference sequence). The CDR3 sequence is 15 residues long. CDR3: CASSLGPGGTDTQYF. In DNA form, the CDR3 reads TGTGCCAGCAGCTTAGGCCCGGGAGGTACAGATACGCAGTATTTT.

This chain links TRBV7-6 with TRBJ2-7; tentative D call: TRBD1 (7 bases). CDR1 is SGHVS, CDR2 FNYEAQ, per germline. The V end lost 1 base, the J end lost 1 base, and 11 bases lay between the germline ends. This CDR3 spans 15 amino acids. The CDR3 bases are TGTGCCAGCAGCTTAGGGGGGGACAGTTCCTACGAGCAGTACTTC. This translates into CASSLGGDSSYEQYF.

At least ten counts were recorded for this clonotype. The V and J genes are TRBV7-2 and TRBJ2-7; 7 positions agree with TRBD1. V was clipped by 5 bases and J by 4 bases; unmatched bases: 11. Germline V gives CDR1 SGHTA, CDR2 FQGNSA. This CDR3 has 15 amino acids. In DNA form, the CDR3 reads TGTGCCAGCAGCCATAGTCCCGGGACAGAATACGAGCAGTACTTC. Its protein product is CASSHSPGTEYEQYF. The whole variable domain, filled in from reference TRBV7-2 and TRBJ2-7, reads GAGVSQSPSNKVTEKGKDVELRCDPISGHTALYWYRQSLGQGLEFLIYFQGNSAPDKSGLPSDRFSAERTGGSVSTLTIQRTQQEDSAVYLCASSHSPGTEYEQYFGPGTRLTVT.

This rearrangement joins TRBV4-1 to TRBJ2-7, with TRBD2 matching 9 bases. Germline V gene sequence: CDR1 MGHRA, CDR2 YSYEKL. Germline trimming cut 0 bases from V and 2 bases from J; bases unmatched to any gene: 5. The CDR3 sequence is 16 residues long. This CDR3 is CASSQDRTSVAYEQYF. In DNA form, the CDR3 reads TGCGCCAGCAGCCAAGATCGGACTAGCGTAGCCTACGAGCAGTACTTC.

The sample holds a few counts of this clonotype. The chain employs TRBV12-3 or TRBV12-4 and TRBJ1-1; D unresolved. Trimming cost V 5 bases and J 7 bases, with 17 bases left between them. CDR3 length: 14 amino acids. DNA of the CDR3: TGTGCCAGCAGTCTCCTCAGACATCCCCGTGAAGCTTTCTTT. Amino acid sequence: CASSLLRHPREAFF.

This clonotype was seen more than once but under ten times. The V and J genes are TRBV4-2 and TRBJ1-3; D not resolved. The CDR3 covers 16 residues. V was cut by 1 base and J by 0 bases, with 10 bases left in between. Germline CDR1 reads LGHNA; CDR2 reads YNFKEQ. The CDR3 reads CASSQGTVRSGNTIYF. CDR3 DNA: TGTGCCAGCAGCCAAGGTACCGTCCGCTCTGGAAACACCATATATTTT.

This clonotype was recorded at least ten times. The J gene is TRBJ1-1, the V gene TRBV7-9; D is undetermined. This CDR3 spans 14 amino acids. CDR1 and CDR2 from the germline V gene are SEHNR and FQNEAQ (reference sequence). Between the trimmed V and J ends, which lost 7 bases and 1 base, there was a span of 13 bases. The CDR3 region has the DNA TGTGCCAGCACCCCTTACCAGGAGAACACTGAAGCTTTCTTT. This gives the protein CASTPYQENTEAFF. Full variable domain (outside the CDR3, taken from reference TRBV7-9 and TRBJ1-1): DTGVSQNPRHKITKRGQNVTFRCDPISEHNRLYWYRQTLGQGPEFLTYFQNEAQLEKSRLLSDRFSAERPKGSFSTLEIQRTEQGDSAMYLCASTPYQENTEAFFGQGTRLTVV.